This T cell receptor beta chain appears in the sequencing data of a study of vaccination and CD4 T cells after COVID-19. Study overall: Overlapping spike pools from SARS-CoV-2 and HCoV-NL63, HCoV-OC43 and HCoV-229E served as culture stimuli.

The CDR3 runs to 16 residues. V shed 1 base and J shed 0 bases, with 11 bases lying between them. Germline lookup yields CDR1 SSHAT and CDR2 FNYEAQ (reference sequence). Treatment in this sample: 10-day PBMC culture with coronavirus spike peptide pools or control peptides (ViraFEST assay). On days 3 and 7, half the medium was swapped for fresh IL-2-containing medium. Negative-selection isolation of CD4+ T cells was performed after 10 days of culture. Sequenced with the Oncomine TCR Beta short-read assay was DNA taken from cultured CD4+ T cells. TCRdb analysed the PCR reads with MiXCR anew, one entry per CDR3 protein. The data hold approximately 17,000 distinct CDR3 sequences, with 50% observed a single time. Comment on this clonotype: Antigen unknown.

This receptor was identified in a human donor who had recovered from COVID-19. This chain connects TRBV7-7 to TRBJ2-3, with a tentative D call TRBD2 (5 bases). Sequences were obtained from CD4+ T cells from blood, cultured in vitro. The CDR3 loop reads CASSLGAAKSTDTQYF. The CDR3 DNA sequence: TGTGCCAGCAGCTTAGGAGCGGCCAAAAGCACAGATACGCAGTATTTT.